These 6 T cell receptor beta chains came from one sample sequenced in a study of regulatory T cells in long-lasting Graves disease. As for time point: newly diagnosed GD, antithyroid drugs for less than 3 months. There was RNA extracted from PBMCs, and the TCR library was made from it. Libraries of TCR beta came from iRepertoire HTBI primers plus Arm-PCR of CDR3 regions. One entry per CDR3 protein results from TCRdb running MiXCR on the multiplex PCR reads. The sample has 540,000 or so distinct CDR3 sequences, about 14% seen once. The same data also contributed to another study, on T cells in Graves' hyperthyroidism and ophthalmopathy.

Source: peripheral blood mononuclear cells (PBMCs), taken at new diagnosis, from a patient treated with antithyroid drugs. These receptor sequences come from a man aged 30 to 45 with Graves disease.

This clonotype was counted at least ten times. The rearrangement links TRBV29-1 to TRBJ2-7; possibly TRBD2 for D (5 bases). CDR1 SQVTM and CDR2 ANQGSEA come from the germline V gene. This CDR3 region has 13 residues. V gave up 5 bases and J gave up 2 bases, with 13 bases separating them. The CDR3 bases are TGCAGCGTTCGACCCTCGGGAACCTACGAGCAGTACTTC. Translating it yields CSVRPSGTYEQYF.

Notes on this clonotype: This may come from a read error, since a much larger clone is one base off. The chain joins TRBV15 to TRBJ2-3; D is uncertain. The end of the DNA is better explained by TRBJ2-7, so the J call may be wrong. Germline V CDR1 and CDR2: LNHNV, YYDKDF (reference sequence). The length of the CDR3 is 15 residues. CDR3 sequence reads: CATSRRRNPPGEQYF. The CDR3 coding sequence is TGTGCCACCAGCAGACGGCGAAACCCACCGGGTGAGCAGTACTTC.

This clonotype has just a few counts. This chain links TRBV3-1 with TRBJ2-7; 9 positions agree with TRBD2. V lost 3 bases to trimming and J lost 3 bases; unmatched junction nucleotides: 9. Germline CDR1 is LGHDT and CDR2 is YNNKEL (reference sequence). CDR3 size: 16 residues. The CDR3 sequence is CASSHLASGIVYEQYF. In DNA form, the CDR3 reads TGTGCCAGCAGCCATCTAGCTAGCGGGATAGTCTACGAGCAGTACTTC.

To note about this clonotype: Since a much larger clone is just one base distant, this may be a read error. The chain has TRBV6-1 and TRBJ2-3; tentative D call: TRBD1 (6 bases). From germline, CDR1 is MNHNS and CDR2 SASEGT. The CDR3 is made up of 12 amino acids. The DNA of the CDR3 is TGTGCCAGCGATGGGGGCACAGATACGCGGTATTTT. Its translation: CASDGGTDTRYF.

This clonotype has a count of ten or more. The chain is built from TRBV5-1 and TRBJ2-5, with 12 nucleotides matching TRBD2. This CDR3 region has 16 residues. Germline V gene data show CDR1 as SGHRS and CDR2 as YFSETQ. Trimming cost V 0 bases and J 5 bases; bases outside gene matches: 5. In DNA form, the CDR3 reads TGCGCCAGCAGCTTGGGGCTAGCGGGAGGGCTCGAGACCCAGTACTTC. Encoded protein: CASSLGLAGGLETQYF.

A few counts support this clonotype. J is TRBJ1-2 and V is TRBV4-2, with unresolved D. Looked up from germline, CDR1 is LGHNA and CDR2 is YNFKEQ. The CDR3 length is 14 residues. V lost 0 bases, J lost 8 bases, and 13 bases lay in between. The CDR3 sequence: CASSQEDTSRGYTF. In DNA form, the CDR3 reads TGTGCCAGCAGCCAAGAAGACACTTCTAGAGGCTACACCTTC.